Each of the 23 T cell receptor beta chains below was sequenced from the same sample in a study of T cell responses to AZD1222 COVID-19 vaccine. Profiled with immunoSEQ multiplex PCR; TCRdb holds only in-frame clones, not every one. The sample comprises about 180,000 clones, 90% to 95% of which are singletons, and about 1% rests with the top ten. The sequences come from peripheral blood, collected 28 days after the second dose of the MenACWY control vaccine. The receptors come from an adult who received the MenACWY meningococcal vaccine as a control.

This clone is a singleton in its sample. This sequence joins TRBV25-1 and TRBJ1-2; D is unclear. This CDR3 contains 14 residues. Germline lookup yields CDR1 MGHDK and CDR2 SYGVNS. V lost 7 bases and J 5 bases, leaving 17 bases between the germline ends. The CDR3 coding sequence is TGTGCCAGCACCCCTTCGGGGAGTCTTTATGGCTACACCTTC. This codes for CASTPSGSLYGYTF.

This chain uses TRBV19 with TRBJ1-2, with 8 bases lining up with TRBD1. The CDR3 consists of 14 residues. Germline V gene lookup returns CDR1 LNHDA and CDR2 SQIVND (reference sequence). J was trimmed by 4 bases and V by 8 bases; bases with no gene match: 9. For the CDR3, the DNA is TGTGCCAGTCAAAACAGGGGGGAAGGCTATGGCTACACCTTC. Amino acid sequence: CASQNRGEGYGYTF.

The CDR3 DNA sequence: TGTGCCAGCTCACCGGGACAGTCCAGGAGCTCCTACGAGCAGTACTTC. It encodes CASSPGQSRSSYEQYF. The rearrangement uses TRBV18 and TRBJ2-7; 7 nucleotides line up with TRBD1. The CDR3 loop spans 16 amino acids. The trim removed 3 bases at V and 0 bases at J, leaving 8 bases unmatched. Germline values: CDR1 KGHSH, CDR2 LQKENI.

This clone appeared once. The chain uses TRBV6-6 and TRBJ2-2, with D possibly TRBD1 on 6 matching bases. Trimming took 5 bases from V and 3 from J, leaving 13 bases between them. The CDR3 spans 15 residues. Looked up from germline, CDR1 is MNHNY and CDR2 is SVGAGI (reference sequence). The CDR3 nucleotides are TGTGCCAGCAGTGTACAGGGTAGGGACACCGGGGAGCTGTTTTTT. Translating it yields CASSVQGRDTGELFF.

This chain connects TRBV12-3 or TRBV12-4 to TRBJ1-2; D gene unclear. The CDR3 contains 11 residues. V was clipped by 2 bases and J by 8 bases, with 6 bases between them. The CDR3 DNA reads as TGTGCCAGCAGTTTAACAGAGGGCTACACCTTC. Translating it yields CASSLTEGYTF.

CDR3 nucleotides: TGTGCCAGCTCACCGACTAGCGGGGTGCCCTACGAGCAGTACTTC. Its translation: CASSPTSGVPYEQYF. The chain is built from TRBV18 and TRBJ2-7, with 11 nucleotides matching TRBD2. The CDR3 covers 15 residues. With V trimmed by 3 bases and J by 2 bases, 3 bases remained unmatched. Germline V gene data show CDR1 as KGHSH and CDR2 as LQKENI.

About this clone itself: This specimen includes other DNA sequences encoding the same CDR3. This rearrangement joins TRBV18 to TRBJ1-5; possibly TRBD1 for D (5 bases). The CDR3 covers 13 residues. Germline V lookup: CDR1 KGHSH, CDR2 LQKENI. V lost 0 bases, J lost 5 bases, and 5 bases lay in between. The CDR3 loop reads CASSPPGDQPQHF. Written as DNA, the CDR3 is TGTGCCAGCTCACCACCGGGGGATCAGCCCCAGCATTTT. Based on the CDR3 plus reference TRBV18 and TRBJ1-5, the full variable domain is NAGVMQNPRHLVRRRGQEARLRCSPMKGHSHVYWYRQLPEEGLKFMVYLQKENIIDESGMPKERFSAEFPKEGPSILRIQQVVRGDSAAYFCASSPPGDQPQHFGDGTRLSIL.

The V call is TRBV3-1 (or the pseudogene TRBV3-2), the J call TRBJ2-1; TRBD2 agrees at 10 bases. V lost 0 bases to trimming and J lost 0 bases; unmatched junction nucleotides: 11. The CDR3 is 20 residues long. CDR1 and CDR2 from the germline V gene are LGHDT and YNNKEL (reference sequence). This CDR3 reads CASSQDLGLAGDRSYNEQFF. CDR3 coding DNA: TGTGCCAGCAGCCAAGATCTAGGGCTAGCGGGGGACCGCTCCTACAATGAGCAGTTCTTC.

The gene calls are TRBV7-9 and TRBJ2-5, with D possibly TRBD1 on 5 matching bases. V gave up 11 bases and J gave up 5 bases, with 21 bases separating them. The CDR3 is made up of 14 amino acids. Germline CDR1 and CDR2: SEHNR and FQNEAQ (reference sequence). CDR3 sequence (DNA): TGTGCCGCCTCCCCCCAGGGCCCGTGGGAGACCCAGTACTTC. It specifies CAASPQGPWETQYF.

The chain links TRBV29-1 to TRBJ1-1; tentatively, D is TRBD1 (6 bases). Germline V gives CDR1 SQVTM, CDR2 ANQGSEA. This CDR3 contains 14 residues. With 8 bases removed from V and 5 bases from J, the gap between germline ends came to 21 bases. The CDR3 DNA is TGCAGCACCGGGGGGGCAGTTGGCAGTACTGAAGCTTTCTTT. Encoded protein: CSTGGAVGSTEAFF.

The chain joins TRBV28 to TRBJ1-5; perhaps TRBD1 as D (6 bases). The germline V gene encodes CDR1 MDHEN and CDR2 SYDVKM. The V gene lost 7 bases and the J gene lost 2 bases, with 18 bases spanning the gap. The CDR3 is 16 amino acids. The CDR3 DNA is TGTGCCAGCAATACGGGTGGGGGCTCGGGCAATCAGCCCCAGCATTTT. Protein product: CASNTGGGSGNQPQHF.

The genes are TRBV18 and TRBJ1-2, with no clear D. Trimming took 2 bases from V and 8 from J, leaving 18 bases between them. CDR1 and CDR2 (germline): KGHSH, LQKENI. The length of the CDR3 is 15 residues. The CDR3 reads CASSPEGSLRRGYTF. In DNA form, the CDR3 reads TGTGCCAGCTCACCAGAGGGTAGTTTGCGCAGGGGCTACACCTTC.

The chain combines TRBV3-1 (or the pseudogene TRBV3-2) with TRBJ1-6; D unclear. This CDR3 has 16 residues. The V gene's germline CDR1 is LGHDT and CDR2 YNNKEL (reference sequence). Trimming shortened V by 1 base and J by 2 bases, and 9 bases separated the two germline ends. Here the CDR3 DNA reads TGTGCCAGCAGCCAAGTGGGAGGGCCCTATAATTCACCCCTCCACTTT. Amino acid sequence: CASSQVGGPYNSPLHF.

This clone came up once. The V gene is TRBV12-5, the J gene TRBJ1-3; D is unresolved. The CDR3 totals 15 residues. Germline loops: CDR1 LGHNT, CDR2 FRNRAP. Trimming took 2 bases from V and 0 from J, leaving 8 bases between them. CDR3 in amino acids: CASGLRQNSGNTIYF. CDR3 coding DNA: TGTGCTAGTGGTTTGAGGCAGAACTCTGGAAACACCATATATTTT.

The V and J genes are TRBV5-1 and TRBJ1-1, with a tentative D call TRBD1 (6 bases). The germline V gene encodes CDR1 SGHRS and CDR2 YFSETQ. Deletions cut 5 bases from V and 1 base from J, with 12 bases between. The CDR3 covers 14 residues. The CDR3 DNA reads TGCGCCAGCAGAAAGGACAGCTCGAACACTGAAGCTTTCTTT. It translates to CASRKDSSNTEAFF.

The CDR3 DNA reads as TGTGCCATCAGTGCTCCCACCTATGGCTACACCTTC. Translating it yields CAISAPTYGYTF. The genes are TRBV10-3 and TRBJ1-2; D uncertain. V was shortened by 4 bases and J by 4 bases, with 7 bases between the two germline ends. This CDR3 is 12 amino acids long. Germline lookup yields CDR1 ENHRY and CDR2 SYGVKD.

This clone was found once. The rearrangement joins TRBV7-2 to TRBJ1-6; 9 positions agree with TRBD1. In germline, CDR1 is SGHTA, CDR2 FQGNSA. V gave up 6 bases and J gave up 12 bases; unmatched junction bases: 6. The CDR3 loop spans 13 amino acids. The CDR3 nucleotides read TGTGCCAGCAGGAGGACAGGGGTGGAACCCCTCCACTTT. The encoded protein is CASRRTGVEPLHF.

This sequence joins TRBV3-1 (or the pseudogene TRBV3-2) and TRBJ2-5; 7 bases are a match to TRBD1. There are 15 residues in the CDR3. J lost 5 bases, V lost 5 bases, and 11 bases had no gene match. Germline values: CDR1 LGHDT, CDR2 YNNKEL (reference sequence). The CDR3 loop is CASSESPGGWETQYF. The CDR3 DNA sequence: TGTGCCAGCAGCGAATCCCCAGGGGGATGGGAGACCCAGTACTTC.

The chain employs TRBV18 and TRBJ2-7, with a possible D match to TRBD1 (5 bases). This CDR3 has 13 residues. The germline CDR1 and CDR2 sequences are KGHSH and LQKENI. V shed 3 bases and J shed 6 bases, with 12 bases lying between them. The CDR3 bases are TGTGCCAGCTCACCGGGGTCAGGGTTCGAGCAGTACTTC. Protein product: CASSPGSGFEQYF.

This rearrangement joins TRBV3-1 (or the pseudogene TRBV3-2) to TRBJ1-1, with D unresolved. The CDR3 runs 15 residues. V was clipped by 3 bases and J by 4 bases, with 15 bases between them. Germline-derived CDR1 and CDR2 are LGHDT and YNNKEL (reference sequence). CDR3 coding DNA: TGTGCCAGCAGCCATTACCAGATTCTGGGCACTGAAGCTTTCTTT. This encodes CASSHYQILGTEAFF.

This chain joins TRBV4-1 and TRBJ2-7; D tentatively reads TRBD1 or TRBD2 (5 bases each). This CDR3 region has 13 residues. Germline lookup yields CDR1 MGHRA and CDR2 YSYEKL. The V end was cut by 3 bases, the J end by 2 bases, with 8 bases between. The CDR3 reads CASSQGDPYEQYF. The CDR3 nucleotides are TGCGCCAGCAGCCAGGGGGATCCCTACGAGCAGTACTTC.

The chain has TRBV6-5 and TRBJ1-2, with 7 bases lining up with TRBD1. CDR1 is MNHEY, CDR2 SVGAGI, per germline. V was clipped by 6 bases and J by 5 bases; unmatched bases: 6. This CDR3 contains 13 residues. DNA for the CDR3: TGTGCCAGCAGCCCCAACAGGGGTTATGGCTACACCTTC. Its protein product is CASSPNRGYGYTF.

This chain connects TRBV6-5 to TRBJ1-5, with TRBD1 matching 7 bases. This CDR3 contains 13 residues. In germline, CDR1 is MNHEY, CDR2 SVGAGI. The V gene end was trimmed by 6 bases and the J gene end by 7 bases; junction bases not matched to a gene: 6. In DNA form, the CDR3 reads TGTGCCAGCAGCTTACAGGGGTACCAGCCCCAGCATTTT. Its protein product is CASSLQGYQPQHF.